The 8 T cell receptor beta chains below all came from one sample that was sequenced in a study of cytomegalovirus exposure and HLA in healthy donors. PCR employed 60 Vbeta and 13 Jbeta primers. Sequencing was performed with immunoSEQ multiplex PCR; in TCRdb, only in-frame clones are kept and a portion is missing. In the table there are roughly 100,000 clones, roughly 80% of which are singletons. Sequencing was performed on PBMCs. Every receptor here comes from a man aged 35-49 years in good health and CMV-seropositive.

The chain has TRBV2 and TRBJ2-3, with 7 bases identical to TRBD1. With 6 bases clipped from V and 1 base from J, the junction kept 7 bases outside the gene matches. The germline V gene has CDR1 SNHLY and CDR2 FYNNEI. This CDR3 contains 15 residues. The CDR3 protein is CASRRGRTGTDTQYF. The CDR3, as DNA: TGTGCCAGCAGAAGGGGGCGCACGGGCACAGATACGCAGTATTTT.

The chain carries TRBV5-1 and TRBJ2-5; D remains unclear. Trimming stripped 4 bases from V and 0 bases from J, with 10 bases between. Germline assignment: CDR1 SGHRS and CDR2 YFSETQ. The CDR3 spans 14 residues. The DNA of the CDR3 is TGCGCCAGCAGCCCCAGTATCCACCAAGAGACCCAGTACTTC. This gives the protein CASSPSIHQETQYF.

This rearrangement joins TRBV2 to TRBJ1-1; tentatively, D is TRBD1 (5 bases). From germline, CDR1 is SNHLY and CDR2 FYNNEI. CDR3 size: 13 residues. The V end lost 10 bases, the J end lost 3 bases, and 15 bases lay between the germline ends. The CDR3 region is CATRGTVYTEAFF. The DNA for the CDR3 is TGTGCCACCCGCGGGACGGTATACACTGAAGCTTTCTTT. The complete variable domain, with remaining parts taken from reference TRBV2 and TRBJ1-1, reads EPEVTQTPSHQVTQMGQEVILRCVPISNHLYFYWYRQILGQKVEFLVSFYNNEISEKSEIFDDQFSVERPDGSNFTLKIRSTKLEDSAMYFCATRGTVYTEAFFGQGTRLTVV.

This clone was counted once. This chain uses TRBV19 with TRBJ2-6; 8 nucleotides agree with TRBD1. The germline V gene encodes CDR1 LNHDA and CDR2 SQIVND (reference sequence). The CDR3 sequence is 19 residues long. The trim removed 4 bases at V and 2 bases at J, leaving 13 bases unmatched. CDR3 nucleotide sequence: TGTGCCAGTAGTAGCAACTTCGGACAGGGCAACACTGGGGCCAACGTCCTGACTTTC. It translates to CASSSNFGQGNTGANVLTF.

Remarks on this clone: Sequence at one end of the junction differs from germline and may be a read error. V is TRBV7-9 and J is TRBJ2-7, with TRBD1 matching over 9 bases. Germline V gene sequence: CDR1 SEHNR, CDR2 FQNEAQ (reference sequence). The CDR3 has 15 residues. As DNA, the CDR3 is TGTTCCAGCAGCCCATCCGGGACAGGGCCCTACGAGCAGTACTTC. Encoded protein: CSSSPSGTGPYEQYF.

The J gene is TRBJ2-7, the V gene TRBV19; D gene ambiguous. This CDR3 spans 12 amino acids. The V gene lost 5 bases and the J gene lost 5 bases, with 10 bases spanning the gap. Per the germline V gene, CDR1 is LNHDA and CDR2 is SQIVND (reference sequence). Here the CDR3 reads CASSFTDDEQYF. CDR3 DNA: TGTGCCAGTAGTTTTACAGACGACGAGCAGTACTTC.

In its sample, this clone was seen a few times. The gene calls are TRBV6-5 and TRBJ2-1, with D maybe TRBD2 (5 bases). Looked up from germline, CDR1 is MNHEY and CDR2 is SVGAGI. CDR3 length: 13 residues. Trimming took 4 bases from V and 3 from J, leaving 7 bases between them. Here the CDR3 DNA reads TGTGCCAGCAGTTCTAGCATCTACAATGAGCAGTTCTTC. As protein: CASSSSIYNEQFF.

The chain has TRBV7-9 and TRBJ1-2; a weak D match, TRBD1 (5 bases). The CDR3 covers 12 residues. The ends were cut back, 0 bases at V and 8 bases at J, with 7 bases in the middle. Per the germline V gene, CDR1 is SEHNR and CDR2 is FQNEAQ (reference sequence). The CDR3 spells CASSLAGAGYTF. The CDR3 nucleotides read TGTGCCAGCAGCTTAGCAGGGGCGGGCTACACCTTC.